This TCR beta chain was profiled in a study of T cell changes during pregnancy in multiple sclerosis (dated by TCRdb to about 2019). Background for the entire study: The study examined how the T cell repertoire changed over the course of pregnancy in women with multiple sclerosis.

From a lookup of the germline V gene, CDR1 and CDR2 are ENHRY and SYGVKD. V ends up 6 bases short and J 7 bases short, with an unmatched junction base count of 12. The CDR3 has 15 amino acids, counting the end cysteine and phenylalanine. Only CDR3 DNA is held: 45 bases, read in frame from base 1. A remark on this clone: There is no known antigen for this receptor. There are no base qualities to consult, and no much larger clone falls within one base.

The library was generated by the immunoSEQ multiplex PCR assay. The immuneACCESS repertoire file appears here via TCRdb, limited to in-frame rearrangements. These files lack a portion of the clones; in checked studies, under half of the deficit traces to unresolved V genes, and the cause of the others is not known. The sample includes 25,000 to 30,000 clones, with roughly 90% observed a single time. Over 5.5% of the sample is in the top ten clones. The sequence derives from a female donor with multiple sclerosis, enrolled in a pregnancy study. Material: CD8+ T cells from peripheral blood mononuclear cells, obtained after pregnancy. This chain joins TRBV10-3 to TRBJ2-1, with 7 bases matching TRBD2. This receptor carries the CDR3 CAIRRLADSRNEQFF. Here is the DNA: TGTGCCATCAGGAGACTAGCCGACAGTCGGAATGAGCAGTTCTTC.